This T cell receptor (beta chain) appears in the sequencing data of a study of blood T cell repertoires in COVID-19. Study-level background: Sample material is recorded as cDNA or gDNA derived from T cells, B-cell-depleted T cells, or PBMCs.

Participants spanned ages roughly 18 to 95 years and resided in about two dozen US areas. Clinical history as reported by participants underpinned cohort assignment. Authors' methods: Reference gene primer amplification in the assay estimated nucleated cell counts. Data came from immunoSEQ multiplex PCR; TCRdb stores just in-frame clones and leaves some out. The DNA gave D and trimming, while V, J and clone size come from that table. The sample contains 210,000 or so clones, 80% of which appear only once. CDR1 LGHNT and CDR2 FRNRAP come from the germline V gene. This CDR3 contains 15 residues. After removal of 3 bases from V and 5 bases from J, the junction contained 8 bases not matched to a gene.

This clonotype was sampled from a man younger than 40 with acute COVID-19. The chain links TRBV12-5 to TRBJ2-7; 9 bases are shared with TRBD1. The material sequenced was PBMCs or T cells enriched from blood (not recorded which). The CDR3 DNA reads TGTGCTAGTGGTTTCTGGGACAGGGTAATGGACGAGCAGTACTTC. It encodes CASGFWDRVMDEQYF.